This TCR beta chain is drawn from a study of metastatic and nonmetastatic thyroid tumors. Study-level information: Comparison of repertoires was carried out across blood and tumor or nodule tissue from malignant and benign thyroid patients. Study-level points and caveats: It was reportedly found that TCR beta diversity was significantly higher in malignant thyroid tumors than in benign nodules, a difference seen in both blood and tumor samples.

Regarding this clone: Its antigen remains unidentified.

Ahead of thyroid surgery, no patient had received treatment of any kind. Per the study methods: A classifier for distant metastasis in papillary thyroid cancer was constructed using CDR3 differences observed across clinicopathological groups. Through MiXCR, TCRdb re-clonotyped the PCR reads. TCRdb, rather than the study authors, made the V and J calls. The sample holds 42,000 or so clones, 15% to 20% seen once. Germline V gives CDR1 DFQATT, CDR2 SNEGSKA (reference sequence). Trimming removed 4 bases at V and 1 base at J, with 7 bases between. This CDR3 region has 12 residues. The sequenced sample was tumor tissue. This chain connects TRBV20-1 to TRBJ1-1; no reliable D call. The TCR sequence derives from a female donor with papillary thyroid cancer or a benign thyroid nodule (not recorded which). Some clones in this sample may be carry-over from other donors' samples. The CDR3 DNA follows: TGCAGTGCTACCAAGGGGAACACTGAAGCTTTCTTT. It is translated as CSATKGNTEAFF.